This T cell receptor (beta chain) was sequenced during a study of control samples from healthy donors and cancer patients. The CDR3 length is 15 residues. V lost 3 bases and J lost 4, with 11 bases in between. Germline V gives CDR1 KGHDR, CDR2 SFDVKD. Data came from immunoSEQ multiplex PCR; TCRdb stores just in-frame clones and leaves some out. The repertoire consists of 45,000 to 70,000 clones, with 80% to 95% occurring once and the leading ten covering about 0.99%. The chain has TRBV24-1 and TRBJ2-2; maybe TRBD2 (5 bases). This receptor was taken from a man in his thirties or forties with colorectal cancer. Sequencing was carried out using PBMCs. The CDR3 spells CATSDGEWGTGELFF. The CDR3 DNA reads as TGTGCCACCAGTGATGGGGAGTGGGGCACCGGGGAGCTGTTTTTT.